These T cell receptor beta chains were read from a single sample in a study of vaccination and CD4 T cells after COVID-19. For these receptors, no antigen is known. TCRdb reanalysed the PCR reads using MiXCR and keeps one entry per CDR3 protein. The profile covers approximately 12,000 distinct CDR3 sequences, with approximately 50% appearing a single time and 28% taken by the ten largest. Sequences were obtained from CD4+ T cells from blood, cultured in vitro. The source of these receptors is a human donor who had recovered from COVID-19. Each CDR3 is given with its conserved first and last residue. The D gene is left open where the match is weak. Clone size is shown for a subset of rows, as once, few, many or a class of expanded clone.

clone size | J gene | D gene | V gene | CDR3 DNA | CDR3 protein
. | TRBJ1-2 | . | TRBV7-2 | TGTGCCAGCAGATTTCAGGGTTCTCATGGCTACACCTTC | CASRFQGSHGYTF
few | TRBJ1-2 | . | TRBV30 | TGTGCCTGGTCTCGGACTCGGGGCTACACCTTC | CAWSRTRGYTF
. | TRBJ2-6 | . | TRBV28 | TGTGCCAGCAGTTGGTCTCCCTCTGGGGCCAACGTCCTGACTTTC | CASSWSPSGANVLTF
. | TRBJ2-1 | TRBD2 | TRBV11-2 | TGTGCCAGCAGCTCATCCTACGGGGGGACTAGCGGGGGTAATGAGCAGTTCTTC | CASSSSYGGTSGGNEQFF
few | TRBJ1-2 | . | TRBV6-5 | TGTGCCAGCAGTTCTGGGCAGGCTTATGGCTACACCTTC | CASSSGQAYGYTF
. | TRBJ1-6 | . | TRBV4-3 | TGCGCCAGCAGCCAAGAGGCACAGGGAAGGTATCCCCTCCACTTT | CASSQEAQGRYPLHF
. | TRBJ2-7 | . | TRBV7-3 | TGTGCCAGCAGCTTAACGTTCAGGGAGGAGCAGTACTTC | CASSLTFREEQYF
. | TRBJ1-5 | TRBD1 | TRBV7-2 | TGTGCCAGCAGCCAAAATCCCAGGGGGGCAAGAGAGCCCCAGCATTTT | CASSQNPRGAREPQHF
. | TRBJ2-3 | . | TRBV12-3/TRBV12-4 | TGTGCCAGCACCCCATCCCACTCCACAGATACGCAGTATTTT | CASTPSHSTDTQYF
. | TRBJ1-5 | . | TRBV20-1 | TGCAGTGCTAGAGATTCTCAGGGAGGAATCAAGCCCCAGCATTTT | CSARDSQGGIKPQHF
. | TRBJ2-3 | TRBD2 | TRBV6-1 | TGTGCCGGCCACCCGGGACTAGCGGGAGGGCCAAGTGGCACAGATACGCAGTATTTT | CAGHPGLAGGPSGTDTQYF
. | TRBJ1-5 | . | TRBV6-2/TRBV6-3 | TGTGCCAGCAGCCGTGGACCGCGGGGAGATCAGCCCCAGCATTTT | CASSRGPRGDQPQHF
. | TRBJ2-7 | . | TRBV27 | TGTGCCAGCAGTTTTGGTAGCGCTCTAACCTACGAGCAGTACTTC | CASSFGSALTYEQYF
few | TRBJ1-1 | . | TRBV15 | TGTGCCACCAGCAGAGAGGATAACACTGAAGCTTTCTTT | CATSREDNTEAFF
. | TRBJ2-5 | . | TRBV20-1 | TGCAGTGCTATAGGGTCCGGTGAGACCCAGTACTTC | CSAIGSGETQYF
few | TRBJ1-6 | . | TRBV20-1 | TGCAGTGCTAGAGATCGGGCTGAGATGGCTTCACCCCTCCACTTT | CSARDRAEMASPLHF
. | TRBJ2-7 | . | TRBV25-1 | TGTGCCAGCAGTGAGGCCGGGACAAAAAGCTACGAGCAGTACTTC | CASSEAGTKSYEQYF
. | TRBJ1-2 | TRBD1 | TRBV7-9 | TGTGCCAGCAGCCAGACAGGGGGCTATGGCTACACCTTC | CASSQTGGYGYTF
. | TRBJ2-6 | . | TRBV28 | TGTGCCAGCAGTTTACAGGGCCTCGGGTCTGGGGCCAACGTCCTGACTTTC | CASSLQGLGSGANVLTF
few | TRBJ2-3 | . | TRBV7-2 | TGTGCCAGCAGCTTAGGTCAGATCACAGATACGCAGTATTTT | CASSLGQITDTQYF
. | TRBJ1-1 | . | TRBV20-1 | TGCAGTGCCACTGCAGGGGCCGTAAACACTGAAGCTTTCTTT | CSATAGAVNTEAFF
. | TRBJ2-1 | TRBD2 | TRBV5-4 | TGTGCCAGCAGCTTGCGGTTTAGCGGGAGTTCGAGGGAGCAGTTCTTC | CASSLRFSGSSREQFF
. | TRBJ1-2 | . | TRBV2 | TGTGCCAGCACCCGGGGGCCACCCTATGGCTACACCTTC | CASTRGPPYGYTF
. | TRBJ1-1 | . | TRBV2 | TGTGCCAGCAAGAGATTGGACGCGGACCAAGCTTTCTTT | CASKRLDADQAFF
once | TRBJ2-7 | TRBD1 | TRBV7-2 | TGTGCCAGCAGCAAAGGACAGGGCCGCTCCTACGAGCAGTACTTC | CASSKGQGRSYEQYF
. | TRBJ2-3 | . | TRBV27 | TGTGCCAGCAAATATCGTCCGGATTTTAGCACAGATACGCAGTATTTT | CASKYRPDFSTDTQYF
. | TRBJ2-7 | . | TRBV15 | TGTGCCACCGCTAGGGCCCTACAGGGACCGCCCTACGAGCAGTACTTC | CATARALQGPPYEQYF
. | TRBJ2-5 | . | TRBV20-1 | TGCAGTGCTAGAGATAGTCGCCGCAGGGTCCAAGAGACCCAGTACTTC | CSARDSRRRVQETQYF
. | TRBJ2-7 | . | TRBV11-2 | TGTGCCAGCAGCCTAGCCTCCAGGGTTTACGAGCAGTACTTC | CASSLASRVYEQYF
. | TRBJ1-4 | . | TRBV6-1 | TGTGCCAGCAGTCCCGATCTGGGGGGGAGTGAAAAACTGTTTTTT | CASSPDLGGSEKLFF
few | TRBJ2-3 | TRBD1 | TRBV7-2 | TGTGCCAGCAGCAGAACGACAGGGGACACAGATACGCAGTATTTT | CASSRTTGDTDTQYF
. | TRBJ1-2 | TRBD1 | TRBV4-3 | TGCGCCAGCAGCCAAGATATCGGACAGGCGTATGGCTACACCTTC | CASSQDIGQAYGYTF
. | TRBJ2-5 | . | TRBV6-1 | TGTGCCAGCAGTGTCCTTCACTTGCAAGAGACCCAGTACTTC | CASSVLHLQETQYF
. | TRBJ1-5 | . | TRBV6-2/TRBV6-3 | TGTGCCAGCAGTTTCACCCTTAACAGGGGCAATCAGCCCCAGCATTTT | CASSFTLNRGNQPQHF
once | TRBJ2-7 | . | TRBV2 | TGTGCCAGCAATCCTCCCTACGAGCAGTACTTC | CASNPPYEQYF
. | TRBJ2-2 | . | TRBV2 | TGTGCCAGCAGTGAATGGGGAGGCACCGGGGAGCTGTTTTTT | CASSEWGGTGELFF
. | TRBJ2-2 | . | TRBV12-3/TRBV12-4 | TGTGCCAGCAGTTTACTGGAGTCCGGGGAGCTGTTTTTT | CASSLLESGELFF
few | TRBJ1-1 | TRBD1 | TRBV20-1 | TGCAGTGCTAGAGATCGGACAGGCACCTTCATGAACACTGAAGCTTTCTTT | CSARDRTGTFMNTEAFF
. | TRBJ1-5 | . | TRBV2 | TGTGCCAGCAGTGAAGCAACGCGAGATCAGCCCCAGCATTTT | CASSEATRDQPQHF
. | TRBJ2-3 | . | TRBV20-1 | TGCAGTGCTAGATCCCAACTAGTCACAGATACGCAGTATTTT | CSARSQLVTDTQYF
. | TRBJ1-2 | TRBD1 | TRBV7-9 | TGTGCCAGCAGCTTGTCGGGACAGGGGGTCGAGGGCTACACCTTC | CASSLSGQGVEGYTF
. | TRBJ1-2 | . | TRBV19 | TGTGCCAGTCAGGGTAGCGGACATGGCTATGGCTACACCTTC | CASQGSGHGYGYTF
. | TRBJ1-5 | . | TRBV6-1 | TGTGCCAGCAGTGAGGGGCTTGGCAATCAGCCCCAGCATTTT | CASSEGLGNQPQHF
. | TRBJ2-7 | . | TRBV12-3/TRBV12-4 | TGTGCCAGCAGTTCGGTCATAGCGGAATCATCCTACGAGCAGTACTTC | CASSSVIAESSYEQYF
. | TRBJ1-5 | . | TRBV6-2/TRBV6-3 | TGTGCCAGCAGTTACTCGAGACCCCAATTGCCCCAGCATTTT | CASSYSRPQLPQHF
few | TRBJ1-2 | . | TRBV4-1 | TGCGCCAGCAGCCACGGTGGGGAAATCGATGGCTACACCTTC | CASSHGGEIDGYTF
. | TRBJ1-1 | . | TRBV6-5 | TGTGCCAGCAGTTACTGGGGAGTCGAAGCTTTCTTT | CASSYWGVEAFF
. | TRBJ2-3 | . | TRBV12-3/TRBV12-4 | TGTGCCAGCACCCCGGGACATAGCACAGATACGCAGTATTTT | CASTPGHSTDTQYF
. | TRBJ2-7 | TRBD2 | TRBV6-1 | TGTGCCAGCAGTGAAGGCCGACTAGCGGGAGTGGGCGAGCAGTACTTC | CASSEGRLAGVGEQYF
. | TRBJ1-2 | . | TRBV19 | TGTGCCAGTAAGGAGGGCTCTAACTATGGCTACACCTTC | CASKEGSNYGYTF
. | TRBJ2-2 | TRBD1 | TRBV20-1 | TGCAGTGCTTCTACAGGGGGTATGAACACCGGGGAGCTGTTTTTT | CSASTGGMNTGELFF
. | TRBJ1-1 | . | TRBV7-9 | TGTGCCAGCAGCCTAGGAGAGGGTGAAGCTTTCTTT | CASSLGEGEAFF
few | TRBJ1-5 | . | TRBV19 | TGTGCCAGTAGTGAGGGGCTTGGGCAGCCCCAGCATTTT | CASSEGLGQPQHF
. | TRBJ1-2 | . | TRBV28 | TGTGCCAGCAGTCCGGACTGGAGACTAAGTGGCTACACCTTC | CASSPDWRLSGYTF
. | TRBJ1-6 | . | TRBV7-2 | TGTGCCAGCAGCCCGACCAATTCACCCCTCCACTTT | CASSPTNSPLHF
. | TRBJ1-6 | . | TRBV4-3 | TGCGCCAGCAGCCAAGATCACTTACGGGCGCCCCTCCACTTT | CASSQDHLRAPLHF
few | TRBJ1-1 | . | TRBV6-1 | TGTGCCAGCAGTGAAGGGGTATTAAGGGGGTACACTGAAGCTTTCTTT | CASSEGVLRGYTEAFF
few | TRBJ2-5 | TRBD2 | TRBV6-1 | TGTGCCAGCACCCGGGGGGGAGTCGGGCAAGAGACCCAGTACTTC | CASTRGGVGQETQYF
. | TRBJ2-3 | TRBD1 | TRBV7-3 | TGTGCCAGCAGCTTGAAGGGACAGTACGCAGATACGCAGTATTTT | CASSLKGQYADTQYF
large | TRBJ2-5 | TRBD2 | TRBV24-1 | TGTGCCACCAGTTCTAGCGGGAGAGGGGAGACCCAGTACTTC | CATSSSGRGETQYF